This T cell receptor beta chain was recorded in a study of PD-1 blockade in classical Hodgkin lymphoma. On the study more broadly: Nivolumab was given intravenously to patients at 3 mg/kg every 2 weeks. Study-wide findings and caveats: Newly diagnosed and completely responding patients shared comparable baseline diversity.

This clone was counted a few times. Its antigen is unknown. Distinct nucleotide sequences in the sample also encode this CDR3. The protocol was immunoSEQ multiplex PCR, while the TCRdb copy is restricted to in-frame clones and leaves out a portion. The sample holds 21,000 or so clones; 74% are singletons and the top ten take roughly 23%. J lost 4 bases, V lost 0 bases, and 1 base had no gene match. The germline V gene has CDR1 GTSNPN and CDR2 SVGIG (reference sequence). The CDR3 extends over 14 amino acids. In every patient, relapse followed autologous stem cell transplantation, while exposure to brentuximab vedotin differed. The patients, who had relapsed/refractory classical Hodgkin lymphoma, achieved best responses of complete response, partial response or progressive disease.

The V and J genes are TRBV30 and TRBJ2-3; TRBD2 aligns across 10 bases. The sample here was peripheral blood mononuclear cells (PBMCs), taken at baseline. This TCR came from a human donor with classical Hodgkin lymphoma. For the CDR3, the DNA is TGTGCCTGGAGTGTCGGACTAGCGGCAGATACGCAGTATTTT. This gives the protein CAWSVGLAADTQYF. The full variable domain, completed using reference TRBV30 and TRBJ2-3, is SQTIHQWPATLVQPVGSPLSLECTVEGTSNPNLYWYRQAAGRGLQLLFYSVGIGQISSEVPQNLSASRPQDRQFILSSKKLLLSDSGFYLCAWSVGLAADTQYFGPGTRLTVL.